Listed here are 30 T cell receptor beta chains from one sample, sequenced in a study of cytomegalovirus exposure and HLA in healthy donors. PCR primers comprised 60 Vbeta and 13 Jbeta primers. The protocol was immunoSEQ multiplex PCR, while the TCRdb copy is restricted to in-frame clones and leaves out a portion. This sample has some 170,000 clones, with 65% to 80% found just once. Sequenced material: PBMCs. Source of these receptors: a middle-aged man in good health and CMV-seronegative.

The chain employs TRBV5-1 and TRBJ2-2; D is unclear. Germline assignment: CDR1 SGHRS and CDR2 YFSETQ. V was clipped by 6 bases and J by 3 bases, with 18 bases between them. The CDR3 extends over 16 amino acids. Here the CDR3 reads CASKKVPLPDTGELFF. As DNA, the CDR3 is TGCGCCAGCAAGAAAGTCCCCCTCCCGGACACCGGGGAGCTGTTTTTT.

J is TRBJ2-1 and V is TRBV19; TRBD2 matches at 11 bases. This CDR3 is 14 amino acids long. V dropped 10 bases and J dropped 3; count of bases not matched to a gene: 5. Germline V gives CDR1 LNHDA, CDR2 SQIVND (reference sequence). The CDR3 reads CAIGTSGIYNEQFF. The CDR3 region has the DNA TGTGCCATTGGGACTAGCGGTATCTACAATGAGCAGTTCTTC.

CDR3 sequence reads: CASSYHWDRAEETQYF. As DNA, the CDR3 is TGTGCCAGCAGTTACCATTGGGACAGGGCTGAAGAGACCCAGTACTTC. The V call is TRBV6-6, the J call TRBJ2-5; TRBD1 aligns across 9 bases. J gave up 3 bases and V 2 bases, and 7 bases lay outside the gene matches. The germline V gene has CDR1 MNHNY and CDR2 SVGAGI (reference sequence). The CDR3 spans 16 residues.

A single count supports this clone. This sequence joins TRBV11-3 and TRBJ2-7; the match to TRBD1 covers 10 bases. The CDR3 contains 14 residues. CDR1 SGHNT and CDR2 YENEEA come from the germline V gene. With V trimmed by 8 bases and J by 5 bases, 9 bases remained unmatched. CDR3 DNA: TGTGCCAGCTCCCGGGACAGGGGTGACGACGAGCAGTACTTC. Protein: CASSRDRGDDEQYF.

This rearrangement joins TRBV4-2 to TRBJ2-3, with 11 bases that match TRBD2. The CDR3 runs 16 residues. The V segment lost 4 bases and the J segment 2 bases; nucleotides outside the gene matches: 5. CDR1 is LGHNA and CDR2 is YNFKEQ in the germline V gene. CDR3 nucleotide sequence: TGTGCCAGCAGCCCTAATAGCGGGGGGGTCACAGATACGCAGTATTTT. Translation gives CASSPNSGGVTDTQYF.

V and J are TRBV6-5 and TRBJ1-5; TRBD1 aligns across 9 bases. In germline, CDR1 is MNHEY, CDR2 SVGAGI. This CDR3 comprises 14 residues. V shed 6 bases, J shed 3 bases, and the junction held 3 bases outside the gene matches. The CDR3 region is CASRGQGNNQPQHF. Here the CDR3 DNA reads TGTGCCAGCAGGGGACAGGGTAACAATCAGCCCCAGCATTTT.

The rearrangement links TRBV4-2 to TRBJ1-6; D unclear. Trimming took 1 base from V and 17 from J, leaving 9 bases between them. From germline, CDR1 is LGHNA and CDR2 YNFKEQ. The CDR3 sequence is 11 residues long. For the CDR3, the DNA is TGTGCCAGCAGCCAAGGGGAGACGATCCACTTT. This codes for CASSQGETIHF.

The chain links TRBV4-3 to TRBJ2-6, with 8 bases matching TRBD1. The V gene end was trimmed by 0 bases and the J gene end by 4 bases; junction bases not matched to a gene: 11. The germline gives CDR1 LGHNA, CDR2 YSLEER. CDR3 length equals 19 residues. The CDR3, as DNA: TGCGCCAGCAGCCAAGAGGCCTTCGGGACAGGCTCCGGGGCCAACGTCCTGACTTTC. Translation: CASSQEAFGTGSGANVLTF.

Only one count was recorded for this clone. The V and J genes are TRBV6-1 and TRBJ1-5; 8 positions match TRBD1. The CDR3 has 13 residues. Germline CDR1 MNHNS, CDR2 SASEGT. Losses at the gene ends were 10 bases for V and 5 bases for J; bases not matched to a gene: 7. The CDR3 spells CATETGDYQPQHF. In nucleotides, the CDR3 is TGTGCCACCGAGACAGGGGATTATCAGCCCCAGCATTTT.

The rearrangement uses TRBV27 and TRBJ2-7; possible D gene TRBD1, 6 bases. Germline CDR1 is MNHEY and CDR2 is SMNVEV (reference sequence). V shed 5 bases and J shed 1 base, with 18 bases lying between them. The length of the CDR3 is 16 residues. The DNA of the CDR3 is TGTGCCAGCAGTGAACACGCCGGGACACCGTCCTACGAGCAGTACTTC. This translates into CASSEHAGTPSYEQYF.

This clone came up a few times. The rearrangement uses TRBV28 and TRBJ1-1; tentatively, D is TRBD1 (5 bases). The CDR3 has 16 residues. The V end lost 6 bases, the J end lost 5 bases, and 22 bases lay between the germline ends. The germline V gene encodes CDR1 MDHEN and CDR2 SYDVKM. The DNA for the CDR3 is TGTGCCAGCAGGACCTGGGACTCCCTAGCGACAACTGAAGCTTTCTTT. This codes for CASRTWDSLATTEAFF.

V gene TRBV25-1 combines with J gene TRBJ1-2; 10 nucleotides line up with TRBD1. J was trimmed by 6 bases and V by 0 bases; bases with no gene match: 4. This CDR3 has 15 amino acids. Per germline, CDR1 MGHDK and CDR2 SYGVNS. In DNA, the CDR3 is TGTGCCAGCAGTGAATATGGGACAGGGGCTAATGGCTACACCTTC. Residues: CASSEYGTGANGYTF.

The rearrangement uses TRBV4-2 and TRBJ1-5; tentative D call: TRBD1 (6 bases). CDR3 length: 17 amino acids. Trimming left V 2 bases short and J 6 bases short, with 20 bases between. Germline V gene lookup returns CDR1 LGHNA and CDR2 YNFKEQ. The DNA for the CDR3 is TGTGCCAGCAGCCAACTCGCAGGCAGGGGTATGGGTCAGCCCCAGCATTTT. Amino acids: CASSQLAGRGMGQPQHF.

The chain employs TRBV5-8 and TRBJ2-1, with unresolved D. V was clipped by 6 bases and J by 5 bases, with 15 bases between them. CDR1 SGHTS and CDR2 YDEGEE come from the germline V gene. There are 14 residues in the CDR3. CDR3: CASNIHPVDNEQFF. The CDR3 DNA is TGTGCCAGCAACATCCACCCTGTCGACAATGAGCAGTTCTTC.

The genes are TRBV28 and TRBJ1-1; perhaps TRBD1 as D (5 bases). This CDR3 has 13 residues. V was cut by 6 bases and J by 1 base, with 9 bases left in between. Germline CDR1 and CDR2: MDHEN and SYDVKM. The CDR3 here is CASRPGSNTEAFF. CDR3 nucleotide sequence: TGTGCCAGCAGGCCAGGGTCGAACACTGAAGCTTTCTTT.

This chain links TRBV27 with TRBJ2-4; 15 bases are a match to TRBD2. The ends lost 5 bases at V and 0 bases at J; junction bases unmatched: 5. CDR1 and CDR2 (germline): MNHEY, SMNVEV (reference sequence). The CDR3 consists of 18 residues. In nucleotides, the CDR3 is TGTGCCAGCAGTCAAGGACTAGCGGGGGGGAGAGCCAAAAACATTCAGTACTTC. Translating gives CASSQGLAGGRAKNIQYF.

This clone turned up a few times. This sequence joins TRBV6-5 and TRBJ2-2; D may be TRBD1 (7 bases). Germline V CDR1 and CDR2: MNHEY, SVGAGI. Trimming pared 2 bases from V and 7 bases from J, leaving 14 bases between. CDR3 length: 15 residues. CDR3 in DNA: TGTGCCAGCAGTTACCAGGGGGGTGGGATCGGGGAGCTGTTTTTT. Translation gives CASSYQGGGIGELFF.

The chain has TRBV19 and TRBJ1-1; 7 bases line up with TRBD1. The CDR3 spans 14 residues. With V trimmed by 6 bases and J by 0 bases, 4 bases remained unmatched. In germline, CDR1 is LNHDA, CDR2 SQIVND (reference sequence). The CDR3 region has the DNA TGTGCCAGTAGACGGGACAGTATGAACACTGAAGCTTTCTTT. Translation: CASRRDSMNTEAFF.

The gene calls are TRBV6-4 and TRBJ2-3; 7 nucleotides align to TRBD2. The J segment lost 4 bases and the V segment lost 2 bases, leaving 6 bases of the junction unmatched. The CDR3 length is 15 residues. Germline values: CDR1 MRHNA, CDR2 SNTAGT. Written as DNA, the CDR3 is TGTGCCAGCAGTGACGGCGGGGGTATTCCAGATACGCAGTATTTT. As protein: CASSDGGGIPDTQYF.

The V gene is TRBV6-5, the J gene TRBJ1-2, with D possibly matching TRBD1 (5 bases). The CDR3 has 12 residues. Trimming took 5 bases from V and 4 from J, leaving 8 bases between them. The germline V gene encodes CDR1 MNHEY and CDR2 SVGAGI. The DNA for the CDR3 is TGTGCCAGCAGTACGGACACCTATGGCTACACCTTC. Encoded protein: CASSTDTYGYTF.

The chain is built from TRBV28 and TRBJ1-2; 8 bases agree with TRBD1. The V gene end was trimmed by 7 bases and the J gene end by 2 bases; junction bases not matched to a gene: 15. The CDR3 consists of 17 residues. CDR1 is MDHEN and CDR2 is SYDVKM in the germline V gene. CDR3 amino acids: CASIGGDRRAGNYGYTF. The CDR3 nucleotides read TGTGCCAGCATTGGGGGGGACAGGCGAGCAGGGAACTATGGCTACACCTTC.

The chain carries TRBV6-1 and TRBJ1-6; no clear D. Looked up from germline, CDR1 is MNHNS and CDR2 is SASEGT. V lost 6 bases to trimming and J lost 10 bases, with 16 bases between them. This CDR3 region has 14 residues. CDR3 amino acids: CASSPGEGYSPLHF. The CDR3 nucleotides read TGTGCCAGCAGCCCCGGGGAAGGGTACTCACCCCTCCACTTT.

This rearrangement joins TRBV5-1 to TRBJ2-2; 7 nucleotides line up with TRBD2. With 1 base clipped from V and 5 bases from J, the junction kept 8 bases outside the gene matches. Looked up from germline, CDR1 is SGHRS and CDR2 is YFSETQ. The CDR3 is 16 residues long. Here the CDR3 DNA reads TGCGCCAGCAGCTTGACTGAGCGGGGTAGGACCGGGGAGCTGTTTTTT. Protein sequence: CASSLTERGRTGELFF. The full variable domain, rest sourced from reference TRBV5-1 and TRBJ2-2, is KAGVTQTPRYLIKTRGQQVTLSCSPISGHRSVSWYQQTPGQGLQFLFEYFSETQRNKGNFPGRFSGRQFSNSRSEMNVSTLELGDSALYLCASSLTERGRTGELFFGEGSRLTVL.

This clone was counted once. The rearrangement links TRBV5-4 to TRBJ1-2; TRBD1 aligns across 10 bases. J gave up 9 bases and V 4 bases, and 9 bases lay outside the gene matches. This CDR3 has 14 amino acids. Germline V gene lookup returns CDR1 SGHNT and CDR2 YYREEE (reference sequence). CDR3 DNA sequence: TGTGCCAGCAGCCAGTGGACAGGGGGTACGAGCTACACCTTC. Amino acids: CASSQWTGGTSYTF.

V and J are TRBV4-2 and TRBJ2-2, with TRBD1 matching over 7 bases. The V and J ends lost 6 bases and 4 bases, in that order; junction bases with no gene match: 11. In germline, CDR1 is LGHNA, CDR2 YNFKEQ. This CDR3 region has 16 residues. The CDR3 reads CASRQTRGRGTGELFF. The CDR3 DNA reads TGTGCCAGCAGACAGACCAGGGGGAGAGGCACCGGGGAGCTGTTTTTT.

The chain is built from TRBV5-6 and TRBJ1-5; D possibly corresponds to TRBD1 (5 bases). CDR3 length equals 14 residues. The V end was cut by 4 bases, the J end by 7 bases, with 15 bases between. CDR1 and CDR2 (germline): SGHDT, YYEEEE. The CDR3 region is CASSETGGWQPQHF. The DNA of the CDR3 is TGTGCCAGCAGCGAAACGGGGGGGTGGCAGCCCCAGCATTTT.

Worth noting for this clone: Distinct nucleotide sequences in the sample also encode this CDR3. This chain links TRBV19 with TRBJ1-2, with TRBD1 as a possible D gene (6 bases). Germline-derived CDR1 and CDR2 are LNHDA and SQIVND (reference sequence). CDR3 size: 17 residues. Trimming took 9 bases from V and 4 from J, leaving 27 bases between them. This CDR3 is CARCLPRGAGAIYGYTF. Here the CDR3 DNA reads TGTGCCAGGTGCCTTCCCCGGGGGGCAGGCGCAATCTATGGCTACACCTTC.

The chain recombines TRBV2 with TRBJ1-1; D is unclear. The germline V and J ends were trimmed by 3 bases and 7 bases, with 9 bases remaining between them. From germline, CDR1 is SNHLY and CDR2 FYNNEI. CDR3 length: 12 amino acids. In nucleotides, the CDR3 is TGTGCCAGCAGTGAGGGTCGACTTGAAGCTTTCTTT. This translates into CASSEGRLEAFF.

The CDR3: CAISTGNTIYF. The CDR3 DNA follows: TGTGCCATCAGTACAGGGAATACCATATATTTT. The chain employs TRBV10-3 and TRBJ1-3; tentative D call: TRBD1 (6 bases). CDR1 is ENHRY and CDR2 is SYGVKD in the germline V gene. V was cut by 5 bases and J by 10 bases, with 9 bases left in between. The CDR3 sequence is 11 residues long.

The rearrangement links TRBV5-4 to TRBJ2-7; tentatively, D is TRBD2 (5 bases). The CDR3 runs 16 residues. Germline V gives CDR1 SGHNT, CDR2 YYREEE (reference sequence). Trimming took 2 bases from V and 5 from J, leaving 20 bases between them. DNA of the CDR3: TGTGCCAGCAGCTTAGGCGTGGGAATTCTAGCAAACGAGCAGTACTTC. As protein: CASSLGVGILANEQYF.